Presented here are 13 T cell receptor beta chains from one specimen sequenced in a study of graft-versus-host responses after intestinal transplantation. For these TCRs, the target antigens are not known. The protocol was immunoSEQ multiplex PCR, while the TCRdb copy is restricted to in-frame clones and leaves out a portion. The sample lists about 66,000 clones, about nine tenths occurring once. The sample in question was unstimulated CD8+ T cells sorted from spleen or lymph node cells, obtained before intestinal transplant. These receptors were taken from a human donor who received an intestinal transplant.

The count of this clone is one. The rearrangement uses TRBV11-1 and TRBJ2-1; 9 bases are shared with TRBD1. The CDR3 totals 16 residues. After removal of 5 bases from V and 0 bases from J, the junction contained 5 bases not matched to a gene. Germline assignment: CDR1 SGHAT and CDR2 FQDESV (reference sequence). DNA for the CDR3: TGTGCCAGCAGCCCTGACAGGGGGAACTCCTACAATGAGCAGTTCTTC. Translating it yields CASSPDRGNSYNEQFF.

The rearrangement links TRBV29-1 to TRBJ2-7; D not resolved. The V end was cut by 4 bases, the J end by 5 bases, with 6 bases between. Germline V gene lookup returns CDR1 SQVTM and CDR2 ANQGSEA. The length of the CDR3 is 10 residues. The CDR3 region has the DNA TGCAGCGTTGTTAATGACGAGCAGTACTTC. Translating gives CSVVNDEQYF.

J is TRBJ1-1 and V is TRBV4-1; TRBD1 matches at 7 bases. The CDR3 has 15 amino acids. With 1 base clipped from V and 4 bases from J, the junction kept 6 bases outside the gene matches. CDR1 is MGHRA and CDR2 is YSYEKL in the germline V gene. In DNA, the CDR3 is TGCGCCAGCAGCCAAGCTGCAACAGGGGCCACTGAAGCTTTCTTT. Translation gives CASSQAATGATEAFF.

The genes are TRBV7-9 and TRBJ2-7; 9 positions agree with TRBD1. Germline CDR1 SEHNR, CDR2 FQNEAQ (reference sequence). This CDR3 region has 13 residues. The V and J ends lost 5 bases and 4 bases, in that order; junction bases with no gene match: 3. The chain's CDR3 is CASSPGTGYEQYF. The CDR3 nucleotides read TGTGCCAGCAGCCCCGGGACAGGGTACGAGCAGTACTTC.

The V gene is TRBV5-8, the J gene TRBJ1-5; D is perhaps TRBD1 (6 bases). CDR3 size: 13 residues. V was pared by 2 bases and J by 6 bases, with 9 bases between. Germline assignment: CDR1 SGHTS and CDR2 YDEGEE. In DNA form, the CDR3 reads TGTGCCAGCAGCTTTGGGGGCGGTCAGCCCCAGCATTTT. Its translation: CASSFGGGQPQHF.

DNA of the CDR3: TGTGCCAGCAGCGGGTCCGGGAAAAATGAGCAGTTCTTC. This sequence encodes CASSGSGKNEQFF. The chain has TRBV5-6 and TRBJ2-1; TRBD2 might be the D (5 bases). The V gene's germline CDR1 is SGHDT and CDR2 YYEEEE. Trimming shortened V by 4 bases and J by 7 bases, and 12 bases separated the two germline ends. This CDR3 comprises 13 residues.

The chain has TRBV5-4 and TRBJ2-7; TRBD2 agrees at 7 bases. This CDR3 is 14 amino acids long. Germline V gene sequence: CDR1 SGHNT, CDR2 YYREEE (reference sequence). Unmatched junction bases numbered 8, after V lost 4 bases and J lost 4 bases. The CDR3 protein is CASSALGEGYEQYF. CDR3 DNA sequence: TGTGCCAGCAGCGCACTAGGGGAGGGGTACGAGCAGTACTTC.

This clone was picked up one time. The chain joins TRBV6-5 to TRBJ1-1; possibly TRBD1 for D (5 bases). The V gene lost 7 bases and the J gene lost 0 bases, with 12 bases spanning the gap. The CDR3 contains 14 residues. Germline CDR1 is MNHEY and CDR2 is SVGAGI. CDR3 DNA: TGTGCCAGCACCCCCGGGGGGGTGAACACTGAAGCTTTCTTT. Translated: CASTPGGVNTEAFF.

The V gene is TRBV5-1, the J gene TRBJ2-3; 8 bases align to TRBD1. Germline-derived CDR1 and CDR2 are SGHRS and YFSETQ. The CDR3 covers 15 residues. V shed 1 base and J 0 bases; nucleotides not matched to a gene: 1. For the CDR3, the DNA is TGCGCCAGCAGCTTGTGGGACAGGAGCACAGATACGCAGTATTTT. This codes for CASSLWDRSTDTQYF.

This clone showed up just once. The chain employs TRBV13 and TRBJ1-1, with 7 bases matching TRBD1. V was pared by 4 bases and J by 3 bases, with 11 bases of the junction left unmatched. Germline V gene lookup returns CDR1 PRHDT and CDR2 FYEKMQ (reference sequence). CDR3 length: 16 residues. CDR3 DNA sequence: TGTGCCAGCAGCTCCCCCTCTGACAGGGCTTACACTGAAGCTTTCTTT. Its protein is CASSSPSDRAYTEAFF.

The rearrangement uses TRBV2 and TRBJ1-5, with D possibly being TRBD1 (5 bases). This CDR3 contains 15 residues. Germline V gene lookup returns CDR1 SNHLY and CDR2 FYNNEI. Trimming removed 7 bases at V and 7 bases at J, with 20 bases between. The DNA of the CDR3 is TGTGCCAGCACCGAGAGTGGGGGGGGAGGGCAGCCCCAGCATTTT. Its protein is CASTESGGGGQPQHF.

V gene TRBV4-2 combines with J gene TRBJ1-1, with 9 nucleotides matching TRBD1. The CDR3 sequence is 14 residues long. The V gene end was trimmed by 5 bases and the J gene end by 4 bases; junction bases not matched to a gene: 5. From germline, CDR1 is LGHNA and CDR2 YNFKEQ. The CDR3 is CASSWTGEGTEAFF. For the CDR3, the DNA is TGTGCCAGCAGCTGGACAGGGGAGGGCACTGAAGCTTTCTTT.

This clone was counted a single time. The J gene is TRBJ2-7, the V gene TRBV9; possibly TRBD2 for D (6 bases). Germline V gene lookup returns CDR1 SGDLS and CDR2 YYNGEE. The CDR3 length is 15 residues. V gave up 0 bases and J gave up 2 bases, with 12 bases separating them. CDR3 sequence (DNA): TGTGCCAGCAGCGTAGAGGGGACTCCTGCCTACGAGCAGTACTTC. This gives the protein CASSVEGTPAYEQYF.